These 19 T cell receptor beta chains originate from one sample sequenced in a study of T-cell reconstitution after alpha-beta-depleted transplantation in children. This sample's TCRbeta library carried unique molecular identifier barcodes. Each CDR3 protein gets one entry after TCRdb re-called the PCR reads with MiXCR. The sample records hundreds of thousands of distinct CDR3 sequences, 13% being singletons. The specimen comprised PBMCs, sampled before TCRalphabeta/CD19-depleted stem cell transplant. These receptors all stem from a girl aged 2 to 10 with congenital amegakaryocytic thrombocytopenia, due to receive a stem cell transplant.

The table lists this clonotype with many counts. This chain links TRBV28 with TRBJ1-1, with 8 bases identical to TRBD1. Germline V gene sequence: CDR1 MDHEN, CDR2 SYDVKM. The J segment lost 0 bases and the V segment lost 7 bases, leaving 10 bases of the junction unmatched. There are 16 residues in the CDR3. The CDR3 loop is CASIADREVMNTEAFF. The CDR3 DNA reads as TGTGCCAGCATCGCGGACAGGGAAGTGATGAACACTGAAGCTTTCTTT.

This clonotype has more than one count but fewer than ten. The rearrangement uses TRBV7-9 and TRBJ1-4, with 7 positions matching TRBD1. Unmatched junction bases numbered 10, after V lost 4 bases and J lost 8 bases. CDR3 length equals 15 residues. The germline CDR1 and CDR2 sequences are SEHNR and FQNEAQ (reference sequence). The CDR3 sequence: CASSYPLGGEEKLFF. The CDR3 DNA reads TGTGCCAGCAGCTACCCCCTAGGGGGCGAGGAAAAACTGTTTTTT.

At least ten counts were recorded for this clonotype. J is TRBJ1-1 and V is TRBV11-2; TRBD1 might be the D (5 bases). The ends were cut back, 4 bases at V and 0 bases at J, with 15 bases in the middle. This CDR3 contains 16 residues. CDR1 SGHAT and CDR2 FQNNGV come from the germline V gene. CDR3: CASSSTPGHMNTEAFF. In nucleotides, the CDR3 is TGTGCCAGCAGCTCTACCCCGGGGCACATGAACACTGAAGCTTTCTTT. The entire variable domain, with the rest obtained from reference TRBV11-2 and TRBJ1-1, is as follows: EAGVAQSPRYKIIEKRQSVAFWCNPISGHATLYWYQQILGQGPKLLIQFQNNGVVDDSQLPKDRFSAERLKGVDSTLKIQPAKLEDSAVYLCASSSTPGHMNTEAFFGQGTRLTVV.

This clonotype came up many times. The chain combines TRBV5-1 with TRBJ1-4, with TRBD1 matching over 8 bases. Trimming took 7 bases from V and 4 from J; bases not matched to a gene: 6. CDR1 is SGHRS and CDR2 is YFSETQ in the germline V gene. The CDR3 totals 14 residues. CDR3 nucleotide sequence: TGCGCCAGCGGCTCCACAGGGGGTAATGAAAAACTGTTTTTT. Its translation is CASGSTGGNEKLFF.

The chain recombines TRBV19 with TRBJ2-1; D not certain. Germline V gives CDR1 LNHDA, CDR2 SQIVND (reference sequence). This CDR3 is 14 amino acids long. Trimming shortened V by 4 bases and J by 1 base, and 8 bases separated the two germline ends. Here the CDR3 DNA reads TGTGCCAGTAGTAGCGCGATTTCCTACAATGAGCAGTTCTTC. As protein: CASSSAISYNEQFF.

This clonotype was seen repeatedly, ten times or more. The chain joins TRBV20-1 to TRBJ1-1; D gene uncertain. The length of the CDR3 is 13 residues. The V gene's germline CDR1 is DFQATT and CDR2 SNEGSKA (reference sequence). This CDR3 reads CSAPAVVAPEAFF. The CDR3 DNA is TGCAGCGCCCCGGCGGTTGTTGCCCCTGAAGCTTTCTTT.

The chain joins TRBV7-9 to TRBJ2-5, with D unclear. Germline CDR1 is SEHNR and CDR2 is FQNEAQ (reference sequence). The CDR3 sequence is 12 residues long. Trimming stripped 4 bases from V and 3 bases from J, with 6 bases between. In DNA, the CDR3 is TGTGCCAGCAGCTCATTCAAAGAGACCCAGTACTTC. Encoded protein: CASSSFKETQYF.

The sample holds a few counts of this clonotype. J is TRBJ2-1 and V is TRBV7-2, with TRBD2 identical over 12 bases. CDR1 is SGHTA, CDR2 FQGNSA, per germline. V shed 4 bases, J shed 5 bases, and the junction held 6 bases outside the gene matches. The CDR3 consists of 16 residues. As DNA, the CDR3 is TGTGCCAGCAGCTCCCTACTAGCGGGAGGCCACAATGAGCAGTTCTTC. Translated: CASSSLLAGGHNEQFF.

This clonotype has at least ten counts. The chain employs TRBV27 and TRBJ2-7; 9 bases line up with TRBD2. CDR1 and CDR2 from the germline V gene are MNHEY and SMNVEV (reference sequence). This CDR3 region has 15 residues. J gave up 4 bases and V 8 bases, and 12 bases lay outside the gene matches. The CDR3 DNA is TGTGCCAGCCAACGACTGGCGGGAGGGCCGTACGAGCAGTACTTC. Its translation is CASQRLAGGPYEQYF.

Many counts were recorded for this clonotype. The chain has TRBV30 and TRBJ1-5, with D unresolved. The V and J ends lost 3 bases and 0 bases respectively, with 3 bases between them. Germline-derived CDR1 and CDR2 are GTSNPN and SVGIG (reference sequence). The length of the CDR3 is 12 residues. The CDR3 bases are TGTGCCTGGAGCGGTAGCAATCAGCCCCAGCATTTT. This gives the protein CAWSGSNQPQHF.

This clonotype has ten or more counts. The V and J genes are TRBV29-1 and TRBJ1-2, with D possibly being TRBD1 (6 bases). V lost 7 bases to trimming and J lost 8 bases, with 17 bases between them. Germline CDR1 and CDR2: SQVTM and ANQGSEA. The CDR3 covers 12 residues. The CDR3 nucleotides are TGCAGCGCCATCCGGGACATTCGGGGCTACACCTTC. Amino acids: CSAIRDIRGYTF.

This clonotype was counted at least ten times. V usage is TRBV20-1 and J usage is TRBJ2-3; D is possibly TRBD2 (6 bases). The germline V gene encodes CDR1 DFQATT and CDR2 SNEGSKA (reference sequence). The CDR3 runs to 14 residues. V was cut by 0 bases and J by 1 base, with 8 bases left in between. The CDR3 protein is CSARDTGGTDTQYF. The DNA of the CDR3 is TGCAGTGCTAGAGATACGGGGGGCACAGATACGCAGTATTTT.

In this sample, this clonotype turned up many times. V usage is TRBV20-1 and J usage is TRBJ2-1; 11 positions match TRBD2. The CDR3 is made up of 14 amino acids. The germline CDR1 and CDR2 sequences are DFQATT and SNEGSKA (reference sequence). CDR3 amino acids: CRVGTSGLYNEQFF. CDR3 bases: TGCAGGGTCGGGACTAGCGGACTCTACAATGAGCAGTTCTTC.

This clonotype was picked up a small number of times. The chain uses TRBV6-5 and TRBJ2-6; D gene uncertain. Per germline, CDR1 MNHEY and CDR2 SVGAGI. Trimming took 0 bases from V and 4 from J, leaving 10 bases between them. The CDR3 totals 16 residues. The CDR3 loop reads CASSYSTGVGANVLTF. CDR3 in DNA: TGTGCCAGCAGTTACTCGACCGGTGTAGGGGCCAACGTCCTGACTTTC.

The genes are TRBV12-3 or TRBV12-4 and TRBJ2-3, with a possible D match to TRBD2 (6 bases). This CDR3 is 15 amino acids long. The V end lost 6 bases, the J end lost 2 bases, and 15 bases lay between the germline ends. CDR3 protein: CASRQRGRVTDTQYF. The CDR3 nucleotides read TGTGCCAGCAGACAACGGGGGAGAGTCACAGATACGCAGTATTTT.

A few counts support this clonotype. The rearrangement uses TRBV27 and TRBJ2-7; 9 positions match TRBD2. V lost 6 bases, J lost 3 bases, and 12 bases stayed unmatched. The CDR3 spans 16 residues. Germline V gene sequence: CDR1 MNHEY, CDR2 SMNVEV (reference sequence). CDR3 in amino acids: CASRYYLAGEGYEQYF. The CDR3 bases are TGTGCCAGCAGGTACTACTTAGCGGGAGAAGGCTACGAGCAGTACTTC.

This chain links TRBV11-2 with TRBJ2-7, with 8 nucleotides matching TRBD2. The CDR3 covers 14 residues. The junction had 5 bases not matched to a gene; V was cut back by 3 bases and J by 4 bases. CDR1 is SGHAT and CDR2 is FQNNGV in the germline V gene. CDR3 residues: CASSLGLGEYEQYF. CDR3 DNA sequence: TGTGCCAGCAGCTTGGGACTAGGGGAGTACGAGCAGTACTTC.

The chain recombines TRBV25-1 with TRBJ2-1; tentatively, D is TRBD2 (5 bases). Germline V gene data show CDR1 as MGHDK and CDR2 as SYGVNS. V was pared by 6 bases and J by 8 bases, with 11 bases between. The CDR3 is made up of 12 amino acids. This chain's CDR3 is CASSEREHEQFF. CDR3 sequence (DNA): TGTGCCAGCAGCGAAAGGGAGCATGAGCAGTTCTTC.

Ten or more counts support this clonotype. This chain links TRBV20-1 with TRBJ2-4; D unclear. The V and J ends lost 6 bases and 7 bases respectively, with 10 bases between them. Per the germline V gene, CDR1 is DFQATT and CDR2 is SNEGSKA (reference sequence). There are 11 residues in the CDR3. CDR3 nucleotide sequence: TGCAGTGCAACACACGGGAACATTCAGTACTTC. This sequence encodes CSATHGNIQYF.